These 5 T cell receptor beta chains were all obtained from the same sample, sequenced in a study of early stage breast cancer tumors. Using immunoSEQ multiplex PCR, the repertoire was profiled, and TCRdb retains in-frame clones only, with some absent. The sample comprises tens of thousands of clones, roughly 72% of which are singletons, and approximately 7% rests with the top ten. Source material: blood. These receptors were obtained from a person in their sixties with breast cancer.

The CDR3 DNA reads TGTGCCAGTAGTATGACATCTATGGGGGAAGGAGGCAATCAGCCCCAGCATTTT. The encoded protein is CASSMTSMGEGGNQPQHF. The V gene is TRBV19, the J gene TRBJ1-5, with TRBD1 as a possible D gene (5 bases). The V and J ends lost 3 bases and 2 bases respectively, with 20 bases between them. Germline V lookup: CDR1 LNHDA, CDR2 SQIVND (reference sequence). The CDR3 totals 18 residues.

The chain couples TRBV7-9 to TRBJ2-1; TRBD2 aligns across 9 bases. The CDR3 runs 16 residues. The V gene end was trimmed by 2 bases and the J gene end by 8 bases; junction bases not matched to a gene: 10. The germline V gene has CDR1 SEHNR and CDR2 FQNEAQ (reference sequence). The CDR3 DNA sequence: TGTGCCAGCAGCTTACGTCTAAGGCGGGAGGGCCATGAGCAGTTCTTC. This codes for CASSLRLRREGHEQFF.

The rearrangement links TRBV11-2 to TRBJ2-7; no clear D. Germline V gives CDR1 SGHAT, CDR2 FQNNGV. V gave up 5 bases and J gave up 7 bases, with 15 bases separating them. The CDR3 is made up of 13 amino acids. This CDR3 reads CASSELLTVEQYF. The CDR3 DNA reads TGTGCCAGCAGCGAGCTCCTCACGGTTGAGCAGTACTTC.

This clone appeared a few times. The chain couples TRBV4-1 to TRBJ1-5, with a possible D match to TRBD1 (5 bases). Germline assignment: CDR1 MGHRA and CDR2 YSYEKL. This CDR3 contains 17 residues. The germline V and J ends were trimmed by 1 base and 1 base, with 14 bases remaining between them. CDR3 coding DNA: TGCGCCAGCAGCCAAGGGGTCCGGGGGGGGAGCAATCAGCCCCAGCATTTT. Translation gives CASSQGVRGGSNQPQHF.

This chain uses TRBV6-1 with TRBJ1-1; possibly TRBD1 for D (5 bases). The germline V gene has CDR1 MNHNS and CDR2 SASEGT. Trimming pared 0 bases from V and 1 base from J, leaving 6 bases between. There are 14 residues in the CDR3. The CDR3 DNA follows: TGTGCCAGCAGTGAAGCTGGGGGGAACACTGAAGCTTTCTTT. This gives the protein CASSEAGGNTEAFF.